These 3 T cell receptor beta chains came from one sample sequenced in a study of T cells in Graves' hyperthyroidism and ophthalmopathy. Template material for amplifying TCR beta CDR3 regions consisted of RNA transcripts. Primed by the HTBI set, a first-round RT-PCR was run on the TCR CDR3. MiXCR, run by TCRdb on the multiplex PCR reads, gives a single entry per CDR3 protein. The sample yields just over 550,000 distinct CDR3 sequences, just over 45% seen once. Material: peripheral blood or thyroid tissue (not recorded which). The receptors here all came from a woman in her late teens or twenties with Graves' hyperthyroidism.

The chain combines TRBV12-3 or TRBV12-4 with TRBJ1-5, with 7 bases matching TRBD1. J lost 0 bases, V lost 0 bases, and 5 bases had no gene match. This CDR3 spans 17 amino acids. The CDR3 sequence is CASSLALGTASNQPQHF. CDR3 DNA sequence: TGTGCCAGCAGTTTAGCGCTAGGGACAGCTAGCAATCAGCCCCAGCATTTT.

Note on this clonotype: One junction end does not reproduce the germline sequence, and a read error may be involved. The chain recombines TRBV7-9 with TRBJ2-5, with TRBD2 identical over 8 bases. Germline CDR1 reads SEHNR; CDR2 reads FQNEAQ (reference sequence). The CDR3 contains 16 residues. The CDR3 sequence is CASSQGDSGAPETQYF. CDR3 DNA sequence: TGCGCCAGCAGCCAAGGGGATAGCGGGGCTCCAGAGACCCAGTACTTC.

V gene TRBV20-1 combines with J gene TRBJ2-5; tentatively, D is TRBD2 (5 bases). The CDR3 runs to 14 residues. V was pared by 1 base and J by 5 bases, with 14 bases between. CDR1 and CDR2 from the germline V gene are DFQATT and SNEGSKA (reference sequence). The CDR3 DNA reads as TGCAGTGCTAGAGTCCCGCTGGGCGGGGAGACCCAGTACTTC. It translates to CSARVPLGGETQYF.